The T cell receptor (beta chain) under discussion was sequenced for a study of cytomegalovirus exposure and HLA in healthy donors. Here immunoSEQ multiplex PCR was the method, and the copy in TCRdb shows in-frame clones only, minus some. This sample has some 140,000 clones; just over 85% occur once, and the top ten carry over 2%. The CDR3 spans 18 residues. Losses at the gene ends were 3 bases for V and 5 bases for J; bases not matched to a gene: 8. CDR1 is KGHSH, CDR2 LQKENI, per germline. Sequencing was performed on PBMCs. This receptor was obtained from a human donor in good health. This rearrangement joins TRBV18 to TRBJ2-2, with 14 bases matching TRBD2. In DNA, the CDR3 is TGTGCCAGCTCACCTCCGGGACTAGCGGGAGTATATACCGGGGAGCTGTTTTTT. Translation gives CASSPPGLAGVYTGELFF.